What follows are 12 T cell receptor beta chains derived from one specimen sequenced in a study of T cell responses to AZD1222 COVID-19 vaccine. Sequencing used immunoSEQ multiplex PCR; TCRdb keeps in-frame clones, though not all of them. The sample has 150,000 to 200,000 clones; approximately 87% are singletons. The sample in question was peripheral blood, obtained on day 0 of MenACWY control vaccination. Receptors were obtained from an adult in good health.

The V gene is TRBV7-2, the J gene TRBJ1-2; D not resolved. V gave up 0 bases and J gave up 3 bases, with 8 bases separating them. This CDR3 has 14 amino acids. Germline V lookup: CDR1 SGHTA, CDR2 FQGNSA. DNA of the CDR3: TGTGCCAGCAGCTTAGCGGGGAGTGACTATGGCTACACCTTC. Protein sequence: CASSLAGSDYGYTF.

This clone was observed once. Here the CDR3 DNA reads TGTGCCAGCGGTTCAGCGGTTGAAGCTTTCTTT. Protein sequence: CASGSAVEAFF. This chain connects TRBV12-3 or TRBV12-4 to TRBJ1-1; D is undetermined. This CDR3 contains 11 residues. The V and J ends lost 8 bases and 7 bases respectively, with 11 bases between them.

In this sample, this clone turned up once. J is TRBJ2-1 and V is TRBV30, with 10 bases lining up with TRBD2. Germline loops: CDR1 GTSNPN, CDR2 SVGIG (reference sequence). This CDR3 has 14 amino acids. J gave up 12 bases and V 8 bases, and 16 bases lay outside the gene matches. CDR3 sequence reads: CAAQQGLAGAGQFF. The CDR3 coding sequence is TGTGCCGCCCAACAGGGCCTAGCGGGGGCTGGGCAGTTCTTC. The whole variable domain, filled in from reference TRBV30 and TRBJ2-1, reads SQTIHQWPATLVQPVGSPLSLECTVEGTSNPNLYWYRQAAGRGLQLLFYSVGIGQISSEVPQNLSASRPQDRQFILSSKKLLLSDSGFYLCAAQQGLAGAGQFFGPGTRLTVL.

The chain links TRBV7-3 to TRBJ1-1, with D maybe TRBD1 (6 bases). Germline-derived CDR1 and CDR2 are SGHTA and FQGTGA. The CDR3 covers 18 residues. Deletions cut 1 base from V and 1 base from J, with 19 bases between. The CDR3 region is CASSLIGGGGGRNTEAFF. The DNA for the CDR3 is TGTGCCAGCAGCTTAATAGGTGGAGGGGGTGGGAGGAACACTGAAGCTTTCTTT.

This clone was seen a handful of times. This same CDR3 is encoded by further DNA sequences in the sample. The chain couples TRBV19 to TRBJ2-7; D gene ambiguous. This CDR3 comprises 11 residues. Germline V gene sequence: CDR1 LNHDA, CDR2 SQIVND (reference sequence). With 5 bases removed from V and 3 bases from J, the gap between germline ends came to 5 bases. The CDR3 loop is CASSGDYEQYF. The CDR3 bases are TGTGCCAGTAGTGGGGACTACGAGCAGTACTTC. Drawing the rest from reference TRBV19 and TRBJ2-7, the complete variable domain is DGGITQSPKYLFRKEGQNVTLSCEQNLNHDAMYWYRQDPGQGLRLIYYSQIVNDFQKGDIAEGYSVSREKKESFPLTVTSAQKNPTAFYLCASSGDYEQYFGPGTRLTVT.

V is TRBV28 and J is TRBJ2-2; 10 bases fit TRBD2. CDR1 is MDHEN, CDR2 SYDVKM, per germline. Trimming cost V 3 bases and J 1 base; bases outside gene matches: 2. This CDR3 is 16 amino acids long. For the CDR3, the DNA is TGTGCCAGCAGTTTTCCTAGCGGGGGGAACACCGGGGAGCTGTTTTTT. This encodes CASSFPSGGNTGELFF.

J is TRBJ1-6 and V is TRBV11-2; D possibly corresponds to TRBD1 (5 bases). The CDR3 is 19 residues long. The germline CDR1 and CDR2 sequences are SGHAT and FQNNGV. The V and J ends lost 1 base and 8 bases respectively, with 24 bases between them. CDR3 bases: TGTGCCAGCAGCTTAGGGATCTTGGCGGGACCTAGCACGTATTCACCCCTCCACTTT. As protein: CASSLGILAGPSTYSPLHF.

The chain is built from TRBV19 and TRBJ2-7; 11 nucleotides align to TRBD2. With 5 bases clipped from V and 7 bases from J, the junction kept 7 bases outside the gene matches. The CDR3 spans 14 residues. The germline V gene encodes CDR1 LNHDA and CDR2 SQIVND (reference sequence). CDR3 in amino acids: CASSGLGTSGEQYF. The CDR3 coding sequence is TGTGCCAGTAGTGGCCTCGGGACTAGCGGAGAGCAGTACTTC.

This chain connects TRBV5-6 to TRBJ2-7; D gene unclear. Trimming removed 0 bases from V and 0 bases from J, with 10 bases in between. Germline CDR1 SGHDT, CDR2 YYEEEE. The CDR3 runs to 15 residues. This CDR3 reads CASSLAPEISYEQYF. The CDR3 nucleotides are TGTGCCAGCAGCTTGGCCCCGGAAATCTCCTACGAGCAGTACTTC.

V and J are TRBV19 and TRBJ2-5; a weak D match, TRBD2 (6 bases). CDR3 length equals 15 residues. V was pared by 5 bases and J by 7 bases, with 20 bases between. Germline V lookup: CDR1 LNHDA, CDR2 SQIVND (reference sequence). Here the CDR3 DNA reads TGTGCCAGTAGTGGCGATGGGGACTTCGCCGCGACCCAGTACTTC. It yields the protein CASSGDGDFAATQYF. Complete variable domain (other parts from reference TRBV19 and TRBJ2-5): DGGITQSPKYLFRKEGQNVTLSCEQNLNHDAMYWYRQDPGQGLRLIYYSQIVNDFQKGDIAEGYSVSREKKESFPLTVTSAQKNPTAFYLCASSGDGDFAATQYFGPGTRLLVL.

The chain has TRBV12-3 or TRBV12-4 and TRBJ1-5, with D unclear. The CDR3 loop spans 13 amino acids. The V gene lost 7 bases and the J gene lost 0 bases, with 7 bases spanning the gap. The CDR3 nucleotides read TGTGCCAGCACCCGCAATAGCAATCAGCCCCAGCATTTT. The encoded protein is CASTRNSNQPQHF.

Turning to this clone: An end of the junction does not agree with germline; a read error may underlie this. The chain is built from TRBV6-5 and TRBJ1-6; D gene unclear. This CDR3 contains 14 residues. CDR1 and CDR2 (germline): MNHEY, SVGAGI. The chain's CDR3 is CASSYGPYNSPLHF. CDR3 sequence (DNA): TGTGCCAGCAGTTACGGGCCCTATAATTCACCCCTTCACTTT.